This T cell receptor (beta chain) was identified during a study of blood T cell repertoires in COVID-19. Produced via immunoSEQ multiplex PCR; TCRdb's table is partial and in-frame only. The sample records about 220,000 clones, almost 90% being singletons. Germline trimming cut 6 bases from V and 5 bases from J; bases unmatched to any gene: 5. CDR1 is MNHEY, CDR2 SMNVEV, per germline (reference sequence). The CDR3 is 14 amino acids. V usage is TRBV27 and J usage is TRBJ1-4, with 8 bases identical to TRBD1. The TCR originated in a man aged 25-45 years who had been exposed to COVID-19. The sample comprised PBMCs or T cells enriched from blood (not recorded which). CDR3: CASRGGQENEKLFF. The CDR3 DNA reads as TGTGCCAGCAGGGGGGGACAGGAAAATGAAAAACTGTTTTTT.